These 14 T cell receptor beta chains were sequenced from one sample in a study of blood T cell repertoires in COVID-19 (dated by TCRdb to 2020 to 2022). Libraries were constructed by the immunoSEQ multiplex PCR assay. TCRdb carries this immuneACCESS record with in-frame sequences only. Its versions omit some clonotypes, under half of them owing to an unresolved V gene in the studies checked, with the rest unexplained. The sample table records under 300,000 clones; approximately 84% of these occur just once. The ten largest make up approximately 1.5% of the sample. Source material: peripheral blood. The receptors here all came from a human donor with COVID-19, enrolled during active disease. The donor label of this sample is uncertain.

This clone appeared a few times. The chain combines TRBV28 with TRBJ1-2; 8 bases fit TRBD1. The J segment lost 1 base and the V segment lost 5 bases, leaving 9 bases of the junction unmatched. CDR1 is MDHEN, CDR2 SYDVKM, per germline. This CDR3 has 16 residues. The CDR3 bases are TGTGCCAGCAGTGGCCCCGGGACAGGATTTAACTATGGCTACACCTTC. Protein sequence: CASSGPGTGFNYGYTF.

CDR3 bases: TGTGCCAGCAGCTCGCGACAGGGGAACTACGAAAAACTGTTTTTT. Its translation: CASSSRQGNYEKLFF. The chain has TRBV7-2 and TRBJ1-4, with TRBD1 matching over 8 bases. V gave up 4 bases and J gave up 8 bases; unmatched junction bases: 9. CDR3 size: 15 residues. In germline, CDR1 is SGHTA, CDR2 FQGNSA.

This chain links TRBV7-2 with TRBJ1-5, with D unresolved. The CDR3 sequence is 15 residues long. V lost 0 bases to trimming and J lost 4 bases, with 10 bases between them. In germline, CDR1 is SGHTA, CDR2 FQGNSA. The CDR3 loop reads CASSLASDANQPQHF. The DNA for the CDR3 is TGTGCCAGCAGCTTAGCGAGTGATGCGAATCAGCCCCAGCATTTT.

The rearrangement joins TRBV3-1 (or the pseudogene TRBV3-2) to TRBJ2-3; 9 bases map to TRBD2. After removal of 10 bases from V and 4 bases from J, the junction contained 21 bases not matched to a gene. The CDR3 covers 18 residues. Germline loops: CDR1 LGHDT, CDR2 YNNKEL (reference sequence). The CDR3 nucleotides read TGTGCCACCAGAATGGTCGGGCGGGAGGGCCACCGTGCAGATACGCAGTATTTT. Amino acid sequence: CATRMVGREGHRADTQYF.

The chain is built from TRBV27 and TRBJ2-3; perhaps TRBD1 as D (6 bases). Trimming took 6 bases from V and 3 from J, leaving 10 bases between them. The CDR3 covers 13 residues. Germline values: CDR1 MNHEY, CDR2 SMNVEV (reference sequence). CDR3 in amino acids: CASRPGVTDTQYF. DNA for the CDR3: TGTGCCAGCAGACCAGGGGTGACAGATACGCAGTATTTT.

This chain links TRBV6-5 with TRBJ1-2, with D perhaps TRBD1 (6 bases). The CDR3 is 14 amino acids. Germline values: CDR1 MNHEY, CDR2 SVGAGI. Trimming pared 8 bases from V and 8 bases from J, leaving 21 bases between. For the CDR3, the DNA is TGTGCCAGCGGGGACACGCGGAGACTGTGGGGCTACACCTTC. Amino acids: CASGDTRRLWGYTF.

J is TRBJ2-1 and V is TRBV6-5; D is perhaps TRBD1 (5 bases). The length of the CDR3 is 14 residues. CDR1 is MNHEY, CDR2 SVGAGI, per germline. V dropped 5 bases and J dropped 3 bases, with 11 bases sitting between them. In DNA, the CDR3 is TGTGCCAGCAGTACGGCAGGGATCTACAATGAGCAGTTCTTC. Translation: CASSTAGIYNEQFF.

The chain couples TRBV6-5 to TRBJ1-1; tentative D call: TRBD1 (6 bases). V was shortened by 7 bases and J by 7 bases, with 19 bases between the two germline ends. From germline, CDR1 is MNHEY and CDR2 SVGAGI. The CDR3 spans 14 residues. CDR3 DNA: TGTGCCAGCACGGGGATACTTACAGGGTATGAAGCTTTCTTT. Amino acids: CASTGILTGYEAFF.

The chain has TRBV2 and TRBJ1-4; no clear D. Trimming removed 6 bases at V and 2 bases at J, with 4 bases between. The CDR3 is made up of 12 amino acids. CDR1 SNHLY and CDR2 FYNNEI come from the germline V gene. The CDR3 bases are TGTGCCAGCAGCTATACTAATGAAAAACTGTTTTTT. The encoded protein is CASSYTNEKLFF. Filled out from reference TRBV2 and TRBJ1-4, the complete variable domain reads EPEVTQTPSHQVTQMGQEVILRCVPISNHLYFYWYRQILGQKVEFLVSFYNNEISEKSEIFDDQFSVERPDGSNFTLKIRSTKLEDSAMYFCASSYTNEKLFFGSGTQLSVL.

V and J are TRBV27 and TRBJ2-2, with TRBD2 matching over 10 bases. Germline trimming cut 7 bases from V and 0 bases from J; bases unmatched to any gene: 5. This CDR3 is built from 16 residues. Germline V gene sequence: CDR1 MNHEY, CDR2 SMNVEV (reference sequence). The CDR3 spells CASNTSGAPNTGELFF. CDR3 DNA: TGTGCCAGCAATACTAGCGGGGCACCGAACACCGGGGAGCTGTTTTTT.

This chain uses TRBV12-3 or TRBV12-4 with TRBJ2-3; TRBD1 is a possible D gene (5 bases). Trimming shortened V by 2 bases and J by 7 bases, and 10 bases separated the two germline ends. This CDR3 contains 13 residues. CDR3 region: CASSLQGANTQYF. The CDR3 DNA is TGTGCCAGCAGTTTACAGGGTGCGAATACGCAGTATTTT.

The chain recombines TRBV28 with TRBJ2-2, with TRBD1 matching over 8 bases. Unmatched junction bases numbered 6, after V lost 3 bases and J lost 3 bases. The CDR3 runs 16 residues. Germline V lookup: CDR1 MDHEN, CDR2 SYDVKM. CDR3 nucleotide sequence: TGTGCCAGCAGTTTTTGGCAGGGGGCGGACACCGGGGAGCTGTTTTTT. Protein sequence: CASSFWQGADTGELFF.

The rearrangement links TRBV20-1 to TRBJ2-5; 10 bases are shared with TRBD2. The germline gives CDR1 DFQATT, CDR2 SNEGSKA (reference sequence). V shed 3 bases and J 2 bases; nucleotides not matched to a gene: 18. The CDR3 extends over 19 amino acids. Here the CDR3 reads CSASSPESGRALGQETQYF. CDR3 sequence (DNA): TGCAGTGCTAGTAGTCCTGAGAGCGGGAGGGCCTTGGGGCAAGAGACCCAGTACTTC.

The chain is built from TRBV5-1 and TRBJ2-5; maybe TRBD2 (6 bases). V was cut by 3 bases and J by 1 base, with 13 bases left in between. Germline lookup yields CDR1 SGHRS and CDR2 YFSETQ. The CDR3 has 15 amino acids. Written as DNA, the CDR3 is TGCGCCAGCAGCTGGAGCGGGCCCCCCCAAGAGACCCAGTACTTC. It encodes CASSWSGPPQETQYF.